A few counts support the clone carrying this TCR beta chain. Its cognate antigen is unknown. Germline assignment: CDR1 LGHNT and CDR2 FRNRAP. This CDR3 contains 14 residues. Between the trimmed V and J ends, which lost 4 bases and 2 bases, there was a span of 11 bases. TCRdb analysed the reads with MiXCR anew, one entry per CDR3 protein. The sample yields around 900,000 distinct CDR3 sequences, around 29% seen once. This specimen belongs to a study of T cell repertoires in cytomegalovirus infection. About the research overall: Recently identified HLA-C-restricted CMV epitopes were among the peptides used. Study-level points and caveats: In two of eight donors, the top clonotype was HLA-C-restricted CMV-specific.

This chain connects TRBV12-5 to TRBJ1-2; D unresolved. Sequencing used cultured CD8+ T cells from PBMCs, obtained from culture after CMV antigen stimulation. The sequence came from a human donor in good health (CMV status not recorded). Some clones in this sample may be carry-over from other donors' samples. The CDR3 nucleotides are TGTGCTAGTGGTTCGGATCCTAAAAACTATGGCTACACCTTC. Translating it yields CASGSDPKNYGYTF.